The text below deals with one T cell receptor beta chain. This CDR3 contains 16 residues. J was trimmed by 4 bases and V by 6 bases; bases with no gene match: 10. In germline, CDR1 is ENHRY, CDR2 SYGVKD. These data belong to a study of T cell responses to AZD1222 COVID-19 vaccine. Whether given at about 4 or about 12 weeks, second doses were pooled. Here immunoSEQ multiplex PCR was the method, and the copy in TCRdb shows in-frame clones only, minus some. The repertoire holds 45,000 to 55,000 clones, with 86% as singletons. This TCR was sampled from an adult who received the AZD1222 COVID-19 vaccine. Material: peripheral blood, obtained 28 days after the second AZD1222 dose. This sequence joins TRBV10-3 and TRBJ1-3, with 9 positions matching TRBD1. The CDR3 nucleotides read TGTGCCATCAGCACGACTACAGGGGGCACGGGAAACACCATATATTTT. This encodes CAISTTTGGTGNTIYF.